This T cell receptor (beta chain) was recorded in a study of cytomegalovirus exposure and HLA in healthy donors. The PCR had 60 Vbeta and 13 Jbeta primers. TCRdb's table, derived via immunoSEQ multiplex PCR, lists solely in-frame clones and lacks some. Of over 100,000 clones in the sample, roughly 80% were seen once. The CDR3 is 16 residues long. J gave up 1 base and V 2 bases, and 4 bases lay outside the gene matches. The V gene's germline CDR1 is SGHAT and CDR2 FQDESV (reference sequence). This TCR was sampled from a female donor in good health and CMV-seronegative. The gene calls are TRBV11-1 and TRBJ2-7, with TRBD2 matching over 11 bases. Sequences were obtained from PBMCs. This CDR3 is CASSLTSGSQSYEQYF. CDR3 nucleotides: TGTGCCAGCAGCTTAACTAGCGGGAGTCAGTCCTACGAGCAGTACTTC.